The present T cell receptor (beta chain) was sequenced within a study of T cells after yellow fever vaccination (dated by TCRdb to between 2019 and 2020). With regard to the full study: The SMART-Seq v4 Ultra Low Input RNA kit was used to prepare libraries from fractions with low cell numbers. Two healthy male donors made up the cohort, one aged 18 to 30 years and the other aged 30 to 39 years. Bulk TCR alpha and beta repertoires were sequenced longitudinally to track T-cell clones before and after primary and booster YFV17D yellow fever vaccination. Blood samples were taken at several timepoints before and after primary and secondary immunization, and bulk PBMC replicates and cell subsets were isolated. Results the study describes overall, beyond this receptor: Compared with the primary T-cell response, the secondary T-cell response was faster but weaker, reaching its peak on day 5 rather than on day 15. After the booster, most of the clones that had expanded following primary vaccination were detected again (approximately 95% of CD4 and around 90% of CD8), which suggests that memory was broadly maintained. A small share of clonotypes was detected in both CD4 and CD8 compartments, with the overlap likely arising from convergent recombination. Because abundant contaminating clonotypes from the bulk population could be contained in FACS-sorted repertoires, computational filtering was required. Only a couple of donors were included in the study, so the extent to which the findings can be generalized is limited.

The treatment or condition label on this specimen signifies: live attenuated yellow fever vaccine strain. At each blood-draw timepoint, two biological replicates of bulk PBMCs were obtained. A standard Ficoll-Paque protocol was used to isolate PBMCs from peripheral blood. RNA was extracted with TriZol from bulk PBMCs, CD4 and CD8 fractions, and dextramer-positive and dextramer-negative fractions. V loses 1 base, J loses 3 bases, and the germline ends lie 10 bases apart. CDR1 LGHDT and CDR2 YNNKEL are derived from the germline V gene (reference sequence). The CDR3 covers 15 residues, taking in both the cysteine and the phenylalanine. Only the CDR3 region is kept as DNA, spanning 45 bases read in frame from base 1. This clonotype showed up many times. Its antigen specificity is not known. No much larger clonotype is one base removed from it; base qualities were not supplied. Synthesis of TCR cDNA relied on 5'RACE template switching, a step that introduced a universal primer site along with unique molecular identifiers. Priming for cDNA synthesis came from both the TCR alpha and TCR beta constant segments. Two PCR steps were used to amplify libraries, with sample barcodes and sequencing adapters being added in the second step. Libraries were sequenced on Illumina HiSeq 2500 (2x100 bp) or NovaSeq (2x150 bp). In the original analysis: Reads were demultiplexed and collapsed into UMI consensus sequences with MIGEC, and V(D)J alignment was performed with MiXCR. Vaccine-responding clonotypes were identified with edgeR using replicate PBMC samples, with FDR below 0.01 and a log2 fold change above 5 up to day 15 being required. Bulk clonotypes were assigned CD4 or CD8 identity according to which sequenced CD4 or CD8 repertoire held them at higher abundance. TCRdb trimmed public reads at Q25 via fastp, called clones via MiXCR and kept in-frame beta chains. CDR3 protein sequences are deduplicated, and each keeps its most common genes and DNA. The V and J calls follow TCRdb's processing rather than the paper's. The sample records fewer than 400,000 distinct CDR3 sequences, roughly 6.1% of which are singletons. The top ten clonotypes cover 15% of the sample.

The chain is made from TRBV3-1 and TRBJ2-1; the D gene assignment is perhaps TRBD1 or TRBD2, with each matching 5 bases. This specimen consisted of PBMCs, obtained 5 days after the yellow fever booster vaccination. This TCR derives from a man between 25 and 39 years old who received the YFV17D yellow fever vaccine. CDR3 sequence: CASSQVEGLYNEQFF. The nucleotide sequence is TGTGCCAGCAGCCAAGTTGAGGGGCTCTACAATGAGCAGTTCTTC.